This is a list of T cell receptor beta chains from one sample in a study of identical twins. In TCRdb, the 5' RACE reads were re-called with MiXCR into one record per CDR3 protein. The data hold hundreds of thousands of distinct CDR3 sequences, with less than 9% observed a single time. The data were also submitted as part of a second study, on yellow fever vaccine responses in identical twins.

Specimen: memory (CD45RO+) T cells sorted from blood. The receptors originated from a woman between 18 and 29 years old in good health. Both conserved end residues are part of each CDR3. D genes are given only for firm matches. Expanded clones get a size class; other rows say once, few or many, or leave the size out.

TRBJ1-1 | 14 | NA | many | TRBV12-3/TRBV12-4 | TGTGCCAGCAGACAGAGTGGGATGAACACTGAAGCTTTCTTT | CASRQSGMNTEAFF
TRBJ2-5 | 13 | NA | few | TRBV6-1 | TGTGCCAGCAAGACAGAGATCCAAGAGACCCAGTACTTC | CASKTEIQETQYF
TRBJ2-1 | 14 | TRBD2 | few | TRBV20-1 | TGCAGTGCTAGAGCCGGACTAGCGACCAATGAGCAGTTCTTC | CSARAGLATNEQFF
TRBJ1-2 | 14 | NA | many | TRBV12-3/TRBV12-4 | TGTGCCAGCAGCCTACCGGACAGCCCCTATGGCTACACCTTC | CASSLPDSPYGYTF
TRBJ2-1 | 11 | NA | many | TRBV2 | TGTGCCAGCACACGCACCGGACAAAGGATCTTC | CASTRTGQRIF
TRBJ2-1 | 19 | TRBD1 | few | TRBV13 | TGTGCCAGCGGAAGGGAAGGCAGGGGGTGGAAAGGGACCTACAATGAGCAGTTCTTC | CASGREGRGWKGTYNEQFF
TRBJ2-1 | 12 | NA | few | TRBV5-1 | TGCGCCAGCAGCTCTCCTGTCGGTGAGCAGTTCTTC | CASSSPVGEQFF
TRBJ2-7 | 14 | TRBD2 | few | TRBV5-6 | TGTGCCAGCAGCTTGTGGGGGGGAGCCTACGAGCAGTACTTC | CASSLWGGAYEQYF
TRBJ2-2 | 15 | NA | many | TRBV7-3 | TGTGCCAGCAGCTCCCACGGGGGCCAGGGCGGGGAGCTGTTTTTT | CASSSHGGQGGELFF
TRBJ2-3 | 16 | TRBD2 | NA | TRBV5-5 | TGTGCCAGCAGCGGAGGTGGGACTAGCGGCACAGATACGCAGTATTTT | CASSGGGTSGTDTQYF
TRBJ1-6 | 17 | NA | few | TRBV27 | TGTGCCAGCAGTTTATCGAGGAGGGTGACCTATAATTCACCCCTCCACTTT | CASSLSRRVTYNSPLHF
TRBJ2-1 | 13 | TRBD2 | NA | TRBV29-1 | TGCAGCGTTCAGAGACTAGCGGGAGATGAGCAGTTCTTC | CSVQRLAGDEQFF
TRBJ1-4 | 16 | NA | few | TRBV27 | TGTGCCAGCAGTTTATCGTGGGGACTCGAGAGGGAAAAACTGTTTTTT | CASSLSWGLEREKLFF
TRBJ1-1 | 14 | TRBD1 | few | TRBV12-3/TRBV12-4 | TGTGCCAGCAGTACCGACAGGGGACCCACTGAAGCTTTCTTT | CASSTDRGPTEAFF
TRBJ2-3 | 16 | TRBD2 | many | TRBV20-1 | TGCAGTGCCGTTAGGATTAGCGGGGGAAGTGCAGATACGCAGTATTTT | CSAVRISGGSADTQYF
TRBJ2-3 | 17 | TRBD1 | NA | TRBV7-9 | TGTGCCAGCAGCATACCCCCAGGACAGGGTAAGACAGATACGCAGTATTTT | CASSIPPGQGKTDTQYF
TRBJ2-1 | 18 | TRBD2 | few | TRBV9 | TGTGCCAGCAGCGTAGGGCTAGCGGGGACAGTCTCCTACAATGAGCAGTTCTTC | CASSVGLAGTVSYNEQFF
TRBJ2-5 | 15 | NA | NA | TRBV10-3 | TGTGCCATCCGCGGGTCCCAAGGTACCCCGGAGACCCAGTACTTC | CAIRGSQGTPETQYF
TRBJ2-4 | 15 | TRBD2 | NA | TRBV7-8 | TGTGCCAGCAGCGGGCTAGCGGGACCCAAAAACATTCAGTACTTC | CASSGLAGPKNIQYF
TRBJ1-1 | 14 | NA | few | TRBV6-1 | TGTGCCAGCAGTGCAACGGTGGAAGCTGGAGAAGCTTTCTTT | CASSATVEAGEAFF
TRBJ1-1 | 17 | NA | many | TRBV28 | TGTGCCAGCAGTTTCTACCCCTGGGGGGTAGTGAACACTGAAGCTTTCTTT | CASSFYPWGVVNTEAFF
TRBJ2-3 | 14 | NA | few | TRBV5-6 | TGTGCCAGCAGCTTGGGAGGGCACACAGATACGCAGTATTTT | CASSLGGHTDTQYF
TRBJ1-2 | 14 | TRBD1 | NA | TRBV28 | TGTGCCAGCAGTCGACAGGGGTTACGAGTTGGCTACACCTTC | CASSRQGLRVGYTF
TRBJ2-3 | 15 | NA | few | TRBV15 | TGTGCCACCAGCAGAGGGCCCGGGGGTTCAGATACGCAGTATTTT | CATSRGPGGSDTQYF
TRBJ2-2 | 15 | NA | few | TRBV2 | TGTGCCAGCAGTGTGGAGAAACAGAACACCGGGGAGCTGTTTTTT | CASSVEKQNTGELFF
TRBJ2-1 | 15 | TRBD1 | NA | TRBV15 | TGTGCCACCAGCAACCCGGGACAGGGGAACAATGAGCAGTTCTTC | CATSNPGQGNNEQFF
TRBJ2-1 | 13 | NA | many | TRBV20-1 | TGCAGTGCCCTGCGCCAGGACCGGAATGAGCAGTTCTTC | CSALRQDRNEQFF
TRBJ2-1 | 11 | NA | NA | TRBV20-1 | TGCAGTGCAAGAAGGGGTGAGGAGCAGTTCTTC | CSARRGEEQFF
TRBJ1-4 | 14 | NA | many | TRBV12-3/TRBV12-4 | TGTGCCAGCAGCACCCCAGGGATAGGGGAAAAACTGTTTTTT | CASSTPGIGEKLFF
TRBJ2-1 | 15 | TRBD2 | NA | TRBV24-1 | TGTGCCACCAGTGGGGCGGGAGGGCCCTACAATGAGCAGTTCTTC | CATSGAGGPYNEQFF
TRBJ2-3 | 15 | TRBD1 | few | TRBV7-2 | TGTGCCAGCAGCCCGACAGGGGGCGTGGGGGATACGCAGTATTTT | CASSPTGGVGDTQYF
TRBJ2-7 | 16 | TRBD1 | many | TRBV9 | TGTGCCAGCAGCGTAGCTGTCGGGACAGGGATATACGAGCAGTACTTC | CASSVAVGTGIYEQYF
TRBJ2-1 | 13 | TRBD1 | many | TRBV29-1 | TGCAGCGTGTGGACAGGGGGCCCCCCGGAGCAGTTCTTC | CSVWTGGPPEQFF
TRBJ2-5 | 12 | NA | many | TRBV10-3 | TGTGCCACCCGACGAGGATCTGAGACCCAGTACTTC | CATRRGSETQYF
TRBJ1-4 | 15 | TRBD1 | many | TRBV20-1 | TGCAGTGCTAGGCCCCCCGGGACAGGGGATGAAAAACTGTTTTTT | CSARPPGTGDEKLFF
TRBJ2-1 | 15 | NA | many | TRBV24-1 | TGTGCCACCAGTGATTTGTCCGGGAGCGGACTTGAGCAGTTCTTC | CATSDLSGSGLEQFF
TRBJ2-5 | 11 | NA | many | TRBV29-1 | TGCAGCGTTCAGGATCGGGAGACCCAGTACTTC | CSVQDRETQYF
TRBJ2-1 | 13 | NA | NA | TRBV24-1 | TGTGCCACCAGTGGGGACACACACAATGAGCAGTTCTTC | CATSGDTHNEQFF
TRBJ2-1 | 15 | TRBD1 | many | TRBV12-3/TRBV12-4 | TGTGCCAGCAGTTTAACCGGGACAGGCTACAATGAGCAGTTCTTC | CASSLTGTGYNEQFF
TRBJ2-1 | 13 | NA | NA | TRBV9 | TGTGCCAGCAGCCCACATAGGGGCGATGAGCAGTTCTTC | CASSPHRGDEQFF
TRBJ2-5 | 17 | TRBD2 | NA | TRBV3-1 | TGTGCCAGCAGCCAAGGGATTCTAGCGGGATCTCAAGAGACCCAGTACTTC | CASSQGILAGSQETQYF
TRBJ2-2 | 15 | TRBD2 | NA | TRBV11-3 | TGTGCCAGCAGCTTCGGCGGGAGGGGCACCGGGGAGCTGTTTTTT | CASSFGGRGTGELFF
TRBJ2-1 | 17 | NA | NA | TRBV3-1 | TGTGCCAGCAGCCAAGATTTGGGGACCCCATTGGTTTATGAGCAGTTCTTC | CASSQDLGTPLVYEQFF